This T cell receptor beta chain came from a study of regulatory T cells in long-lasting Graves disease. Arm-PCR of CDR3 regions and iRepertoire HTBI primers were the basis on which TCR beta libraries were built. TCRdb re-called the multiplex PCR reads through MiXCR, storing one row per CDR3 protein. This table has fewer than 650,000 distinct CDR3 sequences, roughly 15% appearing once. Time point here: newly diagnosed GD, antithyroid drugs for less than 3 months. Making the TCR library involved RNA that had been extracted from PBMCs. CDR1 and CDR2 from the germline V gene are DFQATT and SNEGSKA (reference sequence). The J segment lost 4 bases and the V segment lost 4 bases, leaving 7 bases of the junction unmatched. This CDR3 has 14 residues. These data were also filed under a second study, of T cells in Graves' hyperthyroidism and ophthalmopathy. That paper states: During a first-round RT-PCR of the TCR CDR3, the HTBI primer set was used.

The specimen was peripheral blood mononuclear cells (PBMCs), collected at new diagnosis, from a patient treated with antithyroid drugs. The source of this sequence is a woman aged 25-40 years with Graves disease. This chain connects TRBV20-1 to TRBJ2-1; 7 bases are shared with TRBD2. CDR3 loop: CSAKAGPTYNEQFF. CDR3 in DNA: TGCAGTGCTAAAGCGGGACCCACGTACAATGAGCAGTTCTTC.